This record covers a single T cell receptor (beta chain). Its antigen is currently unknown. Clones were sequenced by immunoSEQ multiplex PCR, and TCRdb holds only the in-frame ones, with some missing. The data hold 20,000 or so clones, with roughly 89% observed a single time. This CDR3 comprises 16 residues. Per germline, CDR1 SGHAT and CDR2 FQNNGV. With V trimmed by 7 bases and J by 6 bases, 11 bases remained unmatched. This entry belongs to a study of T cell responses to AZD1222 COVID-19 vaccine. Regarding the study as a whole: The donor cohort was predominantly white British with a female majority, and clonal diversity may have been underestimated. As reported, nearly half of all spike-specific TCRs target variant regions that are unmutated. Recipients of AZD1222 seropositive at baseline numbered only 6 or 7. Only after the peak T cell response were repertoires sampled.

The starting material was peripheral blood, obtained 28 days after the second AZD1222 dose. This clonotype originated in an adult who received the AZD1222 COVID-19 vaccine. The chain combines TRBV11-2 with TRBJ2-1; 11 nucleotides line up with TRBD1. CDR3 DNA sequence: TGTGCCAGCACCCAGAGGGGGACAGGGGGGACCAATGAGCAGTTCTTC. Its translation is CASTQRGTGGTNEQFF.